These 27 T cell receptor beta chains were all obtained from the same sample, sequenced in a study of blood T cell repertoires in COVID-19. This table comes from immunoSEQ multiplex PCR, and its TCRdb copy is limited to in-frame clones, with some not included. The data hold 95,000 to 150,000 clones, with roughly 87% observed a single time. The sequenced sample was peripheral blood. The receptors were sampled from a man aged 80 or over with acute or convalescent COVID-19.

In DNA, the CDR3 is TGTGCCAGCAGCGGGACAGCAGAAGCTTTCTTT. Protein sequence: CASSGTAEAFF. This chain links TRBV28 with TRBJ1-1; TRBD1 matches at 7 bases. The CDR3 runs 11 residues. Germline V gives CDR1 MDHEN, CDR2 SYDVKM. J gave up 8 bases and V 6 bases, and 3 bases lay outside the gene matches.

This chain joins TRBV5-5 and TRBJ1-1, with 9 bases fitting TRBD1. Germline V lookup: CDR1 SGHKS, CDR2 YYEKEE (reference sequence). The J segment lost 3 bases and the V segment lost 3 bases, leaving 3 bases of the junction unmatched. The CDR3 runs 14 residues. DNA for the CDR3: TGTGCCAGCAGCTGGAGGGACAGGGACACTGAAGCTTTCTTT. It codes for CASSWRDRDTEAFF.

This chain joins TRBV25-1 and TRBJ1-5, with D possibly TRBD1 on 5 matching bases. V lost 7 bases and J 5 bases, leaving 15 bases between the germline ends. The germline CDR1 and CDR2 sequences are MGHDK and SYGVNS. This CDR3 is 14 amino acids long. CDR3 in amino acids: CASMEGQGDQPQHF. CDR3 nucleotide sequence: TGTGCCAGCATGGAAGGGCAGGGTGATCAGCCCCAGCATTTT.

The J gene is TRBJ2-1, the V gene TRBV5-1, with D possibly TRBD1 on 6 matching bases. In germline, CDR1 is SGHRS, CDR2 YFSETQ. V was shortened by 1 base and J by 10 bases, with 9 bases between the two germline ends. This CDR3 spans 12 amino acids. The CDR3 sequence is CASSLPGTEQFF. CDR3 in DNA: TGCGCCAGCAGCTTGCCCGGGACAGAGCAGTTCTTC.

In nucleotides, the CDR3 is TGTGCCTGGAGCCCACAAGGGGTTGGCTACACCTTC. Translation gives CAWSPQGVGYTF. The rearrangement uses TRBV30 and TRBJ1-2; D might be TRBD1 (5 bases). CDR3 length equals 12 residues. CDR1 and CDR2 from the germline V gene are GTSNPN and SVGIG (reference sequence). The V gene lost 3 bases and the J gene lost 7 bases, with 12 bases spanning the gap. The full variable domain, rest sourced from reference TRBV30 and TRBJ1-2, is SQTIHQWPATLVQPVGSPLSLECTVEGTSNPNLYWYRQAAGRGLQLLFYSVGIGQISSEVPQNLSASRPQDRQFILSSKKLLLSDSGFYLCAWSPQGVGYTFGSGTRLTVV.

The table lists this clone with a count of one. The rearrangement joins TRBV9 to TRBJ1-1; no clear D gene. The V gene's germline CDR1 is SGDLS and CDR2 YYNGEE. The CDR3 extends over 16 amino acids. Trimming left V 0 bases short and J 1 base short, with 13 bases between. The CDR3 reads CASSVGVSLRNTEAFF. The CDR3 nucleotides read TGTGCCAGCAGCGTAGGAGTGAGCCTACGGAACACTGAAGCTTTCTTT.

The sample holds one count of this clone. The chain's CDR3 is CASSKVSGQGITGELFF. CDR3 nucleotides: TGTGCCAGCAGCAAAGTTTCGGGACAGGGGATCACCGGGGAGCTGTTTTTT. The chain uses TRBV21-1 and TRBJ2-2; the table assigns TRBD1, which was not confirmed against the DNA. TRBV21-1 is noted as a pseudogene. CDR3 length: 17 amino acids.

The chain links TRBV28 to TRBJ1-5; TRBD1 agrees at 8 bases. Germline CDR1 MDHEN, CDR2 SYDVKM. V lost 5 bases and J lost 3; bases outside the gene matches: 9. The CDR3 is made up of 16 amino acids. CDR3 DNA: TGTGCCAGCAGTCAACCCGGGACAGGCTACAATCAGCCCCAGCATTTT. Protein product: CASSQPGTGYNQPQHF.

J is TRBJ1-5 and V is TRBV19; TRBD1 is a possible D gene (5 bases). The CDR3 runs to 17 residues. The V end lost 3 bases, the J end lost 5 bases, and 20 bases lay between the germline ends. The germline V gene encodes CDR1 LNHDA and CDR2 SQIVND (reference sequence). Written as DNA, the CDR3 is TGTGCCAGTAGTATGGGGTTAGCCAGGGCTGGCGATCAGCCCCAGCATTTT. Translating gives CASSMGLARAGDQPQHF.

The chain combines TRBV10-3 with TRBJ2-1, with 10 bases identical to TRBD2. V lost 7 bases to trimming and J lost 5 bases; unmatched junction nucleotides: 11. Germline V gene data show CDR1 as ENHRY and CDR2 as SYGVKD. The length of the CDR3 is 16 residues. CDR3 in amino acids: CAITTTPGLANNEQFF. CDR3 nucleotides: TGTGCCATCACCACCACACCGGGACTAGCGAACAATGAGCAGTTCTTC.

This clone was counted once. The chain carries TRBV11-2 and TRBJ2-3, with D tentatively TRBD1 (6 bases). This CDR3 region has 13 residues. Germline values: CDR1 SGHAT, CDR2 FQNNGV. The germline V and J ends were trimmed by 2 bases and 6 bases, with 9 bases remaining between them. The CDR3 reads CASSLTGLDTQYF. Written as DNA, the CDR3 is TGTGCCAGCAGCTTAACAGGGCTGGATACGCAGTATTTT.

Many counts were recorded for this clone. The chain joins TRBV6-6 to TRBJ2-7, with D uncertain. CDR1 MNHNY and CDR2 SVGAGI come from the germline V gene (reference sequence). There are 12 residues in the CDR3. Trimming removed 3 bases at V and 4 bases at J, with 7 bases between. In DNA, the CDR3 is TGTGCCAGCAGTTATGGCAGGTACGAGCAGTACTTC. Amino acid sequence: CASSYGRYEQYF.

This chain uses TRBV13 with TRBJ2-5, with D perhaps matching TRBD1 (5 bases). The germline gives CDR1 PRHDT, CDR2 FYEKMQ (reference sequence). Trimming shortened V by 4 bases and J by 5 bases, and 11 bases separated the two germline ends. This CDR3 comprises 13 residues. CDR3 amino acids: CASSYRQWETQYF. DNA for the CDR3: TGTGCCAGCAGCTATCGACAGTGGGAGACCCAGTACTTC.

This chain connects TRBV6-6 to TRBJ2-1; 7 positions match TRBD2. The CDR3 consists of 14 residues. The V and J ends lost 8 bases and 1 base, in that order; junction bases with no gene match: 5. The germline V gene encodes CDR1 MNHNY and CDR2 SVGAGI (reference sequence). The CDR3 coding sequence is TGTGCCAGCGGCGGGAGTGGGTCCTACAATGAGCAGTTCTTC. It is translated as CASGGSGSYNEQFF.

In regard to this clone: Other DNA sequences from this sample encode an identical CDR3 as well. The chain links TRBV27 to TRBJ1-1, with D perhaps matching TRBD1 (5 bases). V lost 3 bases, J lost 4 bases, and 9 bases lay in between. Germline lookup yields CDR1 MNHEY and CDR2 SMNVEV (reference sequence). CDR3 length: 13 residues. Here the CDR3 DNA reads TGTGCCAGCAGTTTGGGGCGGGGCACTGAAGCTTTCTTT. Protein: CASSLGRGTEAFF.

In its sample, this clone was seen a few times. The CDR3 DNA reads as TGTGCCAGCAGCGTAGACGGGAAAACCAATCAGCCCCAGCATTTT. Its translation: CASSVDGKTNQPQHF. V is TRBV9 and J is TRBJ1-5; D not resolved. The CDR3 is 15 residues long. The V end lost 0 bases, the J end lost 3 bases, and 10 bases lay between the germline ends. CDR1 is SGDLS, CDR2 YYNGEE, per germline.

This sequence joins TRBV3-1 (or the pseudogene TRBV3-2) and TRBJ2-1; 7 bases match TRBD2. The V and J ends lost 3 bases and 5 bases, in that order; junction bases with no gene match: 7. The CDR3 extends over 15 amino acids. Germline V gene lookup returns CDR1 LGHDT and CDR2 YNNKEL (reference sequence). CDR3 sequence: CASSQPASGHNEQFF. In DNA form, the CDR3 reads TGTGCCAGCAGCCAGCCGGCTAGCGGTCACAATGAGCAGTTCTTC.

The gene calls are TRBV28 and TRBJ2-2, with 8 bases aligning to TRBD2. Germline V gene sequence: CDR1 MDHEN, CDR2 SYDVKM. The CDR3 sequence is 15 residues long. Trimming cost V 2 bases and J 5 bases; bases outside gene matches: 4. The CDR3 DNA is TGTGCCAGCAGTTTACCTAGCGGGCGAACCGGGGAGCTGTTTTTT. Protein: CASSLPSGRTGELFF.

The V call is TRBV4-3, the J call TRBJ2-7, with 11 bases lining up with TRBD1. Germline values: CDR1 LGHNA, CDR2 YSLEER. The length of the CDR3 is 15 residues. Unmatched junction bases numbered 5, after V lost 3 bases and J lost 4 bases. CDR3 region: CASSHGTGGQYEQYF. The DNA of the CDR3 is TGCGCCAGCAGCCACGGGACAGGGGGTCAGTACGAGCAGTACTTC.

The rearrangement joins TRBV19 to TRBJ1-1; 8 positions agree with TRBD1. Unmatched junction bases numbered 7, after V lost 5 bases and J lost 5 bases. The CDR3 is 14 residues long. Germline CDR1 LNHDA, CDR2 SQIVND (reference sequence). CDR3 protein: CASSWRQGRTEAFF. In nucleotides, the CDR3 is TGTGCCAGTAGTTGGAGACAGGGGCGGACTGAAGCTTTCTTT.

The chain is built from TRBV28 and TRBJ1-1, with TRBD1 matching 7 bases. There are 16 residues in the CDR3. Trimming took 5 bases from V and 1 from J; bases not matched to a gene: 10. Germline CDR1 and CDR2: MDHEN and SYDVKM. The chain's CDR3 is CASSADRKHPNTEAFF. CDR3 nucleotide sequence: TGTGCCAGCAGTGCGGACAGGAAACACCCGAACACTGAAGCTTTCTTT.

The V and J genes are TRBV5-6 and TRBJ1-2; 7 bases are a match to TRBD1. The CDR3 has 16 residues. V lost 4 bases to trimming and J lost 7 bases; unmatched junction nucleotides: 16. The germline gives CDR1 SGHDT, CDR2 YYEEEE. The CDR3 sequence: CASSRRGQINSAGYTF. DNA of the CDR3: TGTGCCAGCAGCCGAAGGGGACAGATAAACTCAGCTGGCTACACCTTC.

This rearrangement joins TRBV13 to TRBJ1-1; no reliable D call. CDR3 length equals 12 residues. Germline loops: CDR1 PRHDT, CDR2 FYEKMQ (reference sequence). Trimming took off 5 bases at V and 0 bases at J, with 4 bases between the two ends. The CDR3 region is CASSTMNTEAFF. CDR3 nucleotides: TGTGCCAGCAGCACAATGAACACTGAAGCTTTCTTT.

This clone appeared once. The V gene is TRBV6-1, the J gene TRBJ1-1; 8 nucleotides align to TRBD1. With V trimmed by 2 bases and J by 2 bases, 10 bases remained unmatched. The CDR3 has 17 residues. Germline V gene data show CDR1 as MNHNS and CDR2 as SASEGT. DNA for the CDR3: TGTGCCAGCAGTGAACCTAGCGGACAGGGATATAACACTGAAGCTTTCTTT. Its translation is CASSEPSGQGYNTEAFF.

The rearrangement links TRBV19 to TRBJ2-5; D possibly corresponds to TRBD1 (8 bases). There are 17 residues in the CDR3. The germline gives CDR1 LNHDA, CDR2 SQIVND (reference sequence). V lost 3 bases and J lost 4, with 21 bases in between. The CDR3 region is CASSMLRQGRGRETQYF. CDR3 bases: TGTGCCAGTAGTATGCTGCGACAGGGGAGGGGAAGAGAGACCCAGTACTTC.

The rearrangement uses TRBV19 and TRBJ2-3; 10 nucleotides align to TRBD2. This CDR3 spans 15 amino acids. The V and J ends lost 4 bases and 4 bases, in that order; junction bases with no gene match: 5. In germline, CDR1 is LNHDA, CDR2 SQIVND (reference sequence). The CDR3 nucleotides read TGTGCCAGTAGTAACCGAGCGGGAGGGCCAGATACGCAGTATTTT. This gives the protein CASSNRAGGPDTQYF.

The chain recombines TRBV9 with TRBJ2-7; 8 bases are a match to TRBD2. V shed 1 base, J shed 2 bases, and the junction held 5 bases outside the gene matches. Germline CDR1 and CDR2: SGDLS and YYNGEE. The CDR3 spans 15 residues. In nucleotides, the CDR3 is TGTGCCAGCAGCGTAAGTAGCGGGACAACCTACGAGCAGTACTTC. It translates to CASSVSSGTTYEQYF.